The next 18 T cell receptor beta chains were all read from a single sample in a study of cytomegalovirus exposure and HLA in healthy donors. PCR primers comprised 60 Vbeta and 13 Jbeta primers. Only in-frame clones appear in the TCRdb table, and some are missing; sequencing was by immunoSEQ multiplex PCR. Of about 140,000 clones listed, 66% are singletons. Specimen: PBMCs. Receptor source: a woman aged 55-70 years in good health and CMV-seronegative.

This clone was recorded a few times. The chain is built from TRBV9 and TRBJ1-6, with D unclear. From germline, CDR1 is SGDLS and CDR2 YYNGEE. Trimming shortened V by 4 bases and J by 6 bases, and 11 bases separated the two germline ends. This CDR3 contains 14 residues. The CDR3 DNA reads TGTGCCAGCAGCCCACGGGAGGCTAATTCACCCCTCCACTTT. It specifies CASSPREANSPLHF.

The chain carries TRBV20-1 and TRBJ2-5; a possible D gene is TRBD2 (6 bases). This CDR3 has 11 residues. V gave up 6 bases and J gave up 4 bases, with 9 bases separating them. Germline loops: CDR1 DFQATT, CDR2 SNEGSKA (reference sequence). In DNA form, the CDR3 reads TGCAGTGCCATACTAGCAGAGACCCAGTACTTC. Protein sequence: CSAILAETQYF.

A few counts support this clone. The V and J genes are TRBV29-1 and TRBJ2-3; 12 positions agree with TRBD2. The CDR3 loop spans 13 amino acids. CDR1 and CDR2 from the germline V gene are SQVTM and ANQGSEA. Unmatched junction bases numbered 2, after V lost 6 bases and J lost 4 bases. The CDR3 DNA sequence: TGCAGCGTGCGGACTAGCGGGGCAGATACGCAGTATTTT. It yields the protein CSVRTSGADTQYF.

This clone was counted only a few times. This sequence joins TRBV7-9 and TRBJ2-7; D is undetermined. Germline CDR1 SEHNR, CDR2 FQNEAQ (reference sequence). Trimming took 1 base from V and 2 from J, leaving 6 bases between them. There are 13 residues in the CDR3. The CDR3 sequence: CASSLVPTYEQYF. For the CDR3, the DNA is TGTGCCAGCAGCTTAGTCCCCACCTACGAGCAGTACTTC.

J is TRBJ2-1 and V is TRBV27; D is unresolved. This CDR3 contains 13 residues. Germline V gene sequence: CDR1 MNHEY, CDR2 SMNVEV (reference sequence). The V end lost 3 bases, the J end lost 0 bases, and 3 bases lay between the germline ends. The CDR3 region is CASSFSSYNEQFF. CDR3 bases: TGTGCCAGCAGTTTTAGCTCCTACAATGAGCAGTTCTTC.

The J gene is TRBJ2-1, the V gene TRBV7-8; 12 bases are shared with TRBD2. The CDR3 is 16 amino acids. The junction had 5 bases not matched to a gene; V was cut back by 4 bases and J by 4 bases. Germline CDR1 SGHVS, CDR2 FQNEAQ. CDR3 in amino acids: CASSSKTSGGYNEQFF. DNA for the CDR3: TGTGCCAGCAGCTCCAAGACTAGCGGGGGATACAATGAGCAGTTCTTC.

The chain employs TRBV15 and TRBJ2-5; D remains ambiguous. CDR3 length equals 14 residues. V dropped 0 bases and J dropped 11 bases, with 16 bases sitting between them. CDR1 and CDR2 from the germline V gene are LNHNV and YYDKDF (reference sequence). In DNA form, the CDR3 reads TGTGCCACCAGCAGAGATGTCATAGTAAAGGAGCAGTACTTC. It encodes CATSRDVIVKEQYF.

The rearrangement joins TRBV9 to TRBJ1-3; 7 positions agree with TRBD1. Germline CDR1 is SGDLS and CDR2 is YYNGEE. This CDR3 is 14 amino acids long. V lost 0 bases and J lost 4; bases outside the gene matches: 1. This CDR3 reads CASSVEGQGNTIYF. In DNA, the CDR3 is TGTGCCAGCAGCGTAGAGGGACAGGGAAACACCATATATTTT.

The table lists this clone with a count of one. The chain joins TRBV10-3 to TRBJ1-3; a weak D match, TRBD1 (6 bases). This CDR3 spans 17 amino acids. Trimming took 6 bases from V and 2 from J, leaving 20 bases between them. The germline CDR1 and CDR2 sequences are ENHRY and SYGVKD. The CDR3 reads CAISPRGGSKAGNTIYF. The CDR3 DNA is TGTGCCATCAGCCCTCGAGGGGGTAGTAAGGCTGGAAACACCATATATTTT.

This chain links TRBV6-5 with TRBJ2-1; maybe TRBD1 (6 bases). Per the germline V gene, CDR1 is MNHEY and CDR2 is SVGAGI. V was pared by 8 bases and J by 7 bases, with 15 bases between. The CDR3 has 13 residues. The CDR3 region has the DNA TGTGCCAGCGGAGAAACAGGGCGGAATGAGCAGTTCTTC. This sequence encodes CASGETGRNEQFF.

V gene TRBV5-1 combines with J gene TRBJ2-3; tentative D call: TRBD1 (5 bases). Deletions cut 0 bases from V and 3 bases from J, with 14 bases between. This CDR3 contains 16 residues. Germline assignment: CDR1 SGHRS and CDR2 YFSETQ. CDR3 sequence (DNA): TGCGCCAGCAGCTTGGCCGTCGGGCAGGGTACAGATACGCAGTATTTT. This encodes CASSLAVGQGTDTQYF.

The chain has TRBV4-3 and TRBJ1-4; tentative D call: TRBD1 (5 bases). Trimming removed 0 bases from V and 5 bases from J, with 13 bases in between. This CDR3 has 16 amino acids. Germline-derived CDR1 and CDR2 are LGHNA and YSLEER. The CDR3 nucleotides read TGCGCCAGCAGCCAAGAGATAGGGGTGATAAATGAAAAACTGTTTTTT. Translating it yields CASSQEIGVINEKLFF.

V usage is TRBV29-1 and J usage is TRBJ2-3; 11 positions match TRBD1. The CDR3 sequence is 13 residues long. V trimming: 7 bases; J trimming: 5 bases; junction bases outside the gene matches: 5. CDR1 SQVTM and CDR2 ANQGSEA come from the germline V gene. The CDR3 region is CSGGQGAGDTQYF. CDR3 nucleotide sequence: TGCAGCGGCGGACAGGGGGCTGGAGATACGCAGTATTTT.

This rearrangement joins TRBV7-7 to TRBJ2-3; 14 bases are a match to TRBD2. The V gene end was trimmed by 3 bases and the J gene end by 4 bases; junction bases not matched to a gene: 0. CDR1 and CDR2 (germline): SSHAT, FNYEAQ (reference sequence). The CDR3 sequence is 15 residues long. The CDR3 loop is CASSLGLAGADTQYF. DNA for the CDR3: TGTGCCAGCAGCTTGGGACTAGCGGGAGCAGATACGCAGTATTTT.

This chain uses TRBV12-2 with TRBJ2-1; the table's D call of TRBD2 was not tested on the DNA. TRBV12-2 is termed a pseudogene. CDR3 size: 15 residues. The CDR3 nucleotides are TGTGCAAGTCGCGAGACTAGCGGGCAACACAATGAGCAGTTCTTC. Its protein product is CASRETSGQHNEQFF.

This chain links TRBV19 with TRBJ1-5; D is undetermined. The CDR3 is made up of 14 amino acids. Germline assignment: CDR1 LNHDA and CDR2 SQIVND (reference sequence). Deletions cut 5 bases from V and 2 bases from J, with 10 bases between. The CDR3, as DNA: TGTGCCAGTAGTCGGAACAGAGGCAATCAGCCCCAGCATTTT. The encoded protein is CASSRNRGNQPQHF.

The V call is TRBV2, the J call TRBJ1-1; the D gene is possibly TRBD1 (5 bases). This CDR3 has 15 amino acids. Germline CDR1 and CDR2: SNHLY and FYNNEI. Trimming left V 5 bases short and J 6 bases short, with 19 bases between. The CDR3 region is CASSTRGRAGAEAFF. CDR3 coding DNA: TGTGCCAGCAGTACCCGGGGTAGGGCGGGGGCTGAAGCTTTCTTT.

This rearrangement joins TRBV5-1 to TRBJ2-3; 15 nucleotides line up with TRBD2. Germline V CDR1 and CDR2: SGHRS, YFSETQ. This CDR3 is 18 amino acids long. V lost 3 bases to trimming and J lost 0 bases; unmatched junction nucleotides: 5. The CDR3 here is CASSSGLAGGDSTDTQYF. In DNA form, the CDR3 reads TGCGCCAGCAGCTCCGGACTAGCGGGGGGGGACAGCACAGATACGCAGTATTTT.